One TCR beta chain is described in this entry. With a J-beta primer mix and a sample-barcoded 5' primer, a second PCR ran roughly 6 to 12 cycles. Each CDR3 protein gets one entry after TCRdb re-called the 5' RACE reads with MiXCR. The sample shows approximately 900,000 distinct CDR3 sequences, under 35% of them seen only once. This entry is derived from a study of blood T cells in healthy people across ages. There were healthy Caucasian individuals from Russia, aged 6 to 90, serving as donors. These data are also associated with another study on T cells of mothers and their children.

The receptor was derived from a woman aged 40-49 years in good health. Material: blood.

The CDR3 is CASSAGSEYGYTF. CDR3 nucleotides: TGTGCCAGCAGTGCAGGGAGTGAGTATGGCTACACCTTC. The chain carries TRBV6-5 and TRBJ1-2; D might be TRBD1 (5 bases). V shed 5 bases and J shed 5 bases, with 12 bases lying between them. The CDR3 is 13 amino acids. Germline V lookup: CDR1 MNHEY, CDR2 SVGAGI.